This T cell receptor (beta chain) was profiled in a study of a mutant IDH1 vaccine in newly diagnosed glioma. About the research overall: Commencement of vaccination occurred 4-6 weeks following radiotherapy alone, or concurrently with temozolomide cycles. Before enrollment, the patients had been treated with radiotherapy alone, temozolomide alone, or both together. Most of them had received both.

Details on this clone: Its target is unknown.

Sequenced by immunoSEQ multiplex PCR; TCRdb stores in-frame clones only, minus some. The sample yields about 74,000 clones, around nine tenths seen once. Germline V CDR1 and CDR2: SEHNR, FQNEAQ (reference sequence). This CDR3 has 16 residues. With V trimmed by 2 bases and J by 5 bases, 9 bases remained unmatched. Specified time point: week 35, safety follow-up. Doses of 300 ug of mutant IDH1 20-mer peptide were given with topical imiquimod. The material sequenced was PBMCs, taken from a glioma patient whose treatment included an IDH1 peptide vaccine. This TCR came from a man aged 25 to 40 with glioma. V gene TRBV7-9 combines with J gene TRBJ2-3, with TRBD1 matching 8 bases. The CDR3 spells CASSLLSGRGRDTQYF. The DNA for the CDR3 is TGTGCCAGCAGCTTATTATCCGGCAGGGGGCGAGATACGCAGTATTTT.